In this sample, the clone carrying this T cell receptor (beta chain) turned up a few times. Antigen unknown. With V trimmed by 1 base and J by 1 base, 5 bases remained unmatched. CDR3 length equals 17 residues. Germline values: CDR1 LGHNA, CDR2 YNFKEQ. This record comes from a study of T cells in Graves' hyperthyroidism and ophthalmopathy. Overall study results and limits: Expanded thyroid clonotypes (above 0.001) were mostly also found in blood.

Researchers amplified the TCR beta CDR3 regions from RNA transcripts. Initially, a first-round RT-PCR of the TCR CDR3 employed the HTBI primer set. Each CDR3 protein is one row after TCRdb ran MiXCR on the multiplex PCR reads. The sample records about 350,000 distinct CDR3 sequences, roughly 13% being singletons. The origin of this receptor is a woman aged 40 to 49 with Graves' ophthalmopathy. The J gene is TRBJ2-3, the V gene TRBV4-2, with 10 bases that match TRBD1. Sequenced sample: blood. The DNA of the CDR3 is TGTGCCAGCAGCCAAGGGGACAGGGGAATGGGCACAGATACGCAGTATTTT. Translation gives CASSQGDRGMGTDTQYF.